This T cell receptor beta chain was identified in a study of T-cell memory formation after mild COVID-19. General study results and limits: Cross-reactive memory appears to have joined, as suggested by some responding clones showing up in pre-infection memory. Among CD4+ contracting clones, most were CM and EM, and CD8+ ones EMRA.

TCRdb redid the calling of the 5' RACE reads with MiXCR, one entry per CDR3 protein. Of 5,000 or so distinct CDR3 sequences in the sample, around 45% were seen once. For this clonotype: Its target is not known.

Germline V gene lookup returns CDR1 SEHNR and CDR2 FQNEAQ (reference sequence). The V end lost 3 bases, the J end lost 1 base, and 22 bases lay between the germline ends. CDR3 length: 18 residues. The clonotype comes from an adult who had mild COVID-19 (a few samples of this study predate the infection). Cell type and time point are not known. Sequencing input: PBMCs or a T cell subset sorted from them (not recorded which). The chain joins TRBV7-9 to TRBJ2-7; D might be TRBD1 (6 bases). The DNA for the CDR3 is TGTGCCAGCAGCTTCGAGGAGTCGTGGGCAGGGGCGTCCTACGAGCAGTACTTC. This codes for CASSFEESWAGASYEQYF.